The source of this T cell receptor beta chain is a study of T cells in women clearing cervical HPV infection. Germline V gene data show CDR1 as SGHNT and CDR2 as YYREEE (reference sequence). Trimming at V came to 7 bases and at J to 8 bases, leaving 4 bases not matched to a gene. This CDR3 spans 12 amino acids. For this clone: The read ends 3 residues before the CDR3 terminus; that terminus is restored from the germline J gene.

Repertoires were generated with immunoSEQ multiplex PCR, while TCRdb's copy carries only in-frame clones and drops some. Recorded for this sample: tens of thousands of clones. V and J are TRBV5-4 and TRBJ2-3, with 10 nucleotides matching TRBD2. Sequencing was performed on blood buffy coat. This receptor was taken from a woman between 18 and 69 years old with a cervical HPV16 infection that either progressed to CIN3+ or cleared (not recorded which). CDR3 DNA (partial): TGTGCCAGCGAGCTAGCGGGGGCTACG. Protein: CASELAGAT. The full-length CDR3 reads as CASELAGATQYF.